These T cell receptor beta chains were read from a single sample in a study of CD8 T cells in Susac syndrome. TCRdb itself ran the immunoSEQ multiplex PCR reads through MiXCR, one entry per CDR3 protein. Counted here are 200,000 to 250,000 distinct CDR3 sequences, 94% occurring once; the ten biggest clones make up around 0.16%. Sequencing was performed on CD4+ T cells from PBMCs. Source of these receptors: a human donor with Susac syndrome. Both conserved end residues are part of each CDR3. D genes are given only for firm matches. Clone size appears in some rows only: once, few, many, or a class for an expanded clone.

TRBV6-4	.	TRBJ2-3	.	TGTGCCAGCAGTGACCTCGGGGGAGCGACAGATACGCAGTATTTT	CASSDLGGATDTQYF
TRBV7-9	.	TRBJ2-2	.	TGTGCCAGCAGCTTACACGGACTGAACACCGGGGAGCTGTTTTTT	CASSLHGLNTGELFF
TRBV5-1	.	TRBJ1-3	.	TGCGCCAGCAGCGGAACAGGTCCTGGGCTCGGAAACACCATATATTTT	CASSGTGPGLGNTIYF
TRBV12-3/TRBV12-4	.	TRBJ2-6	.	TGTGCCAGCAGTTTTTCAACGTCTGGGGCCAACGTCCTGACTTTC	CASSFSTSGANVLTF
TRBV9	.	TRBJ2-6	once	TGTGCCAGCAGCCCGCTCGGGGCCAACGTCCTGACTTTC	CASSPLGANVLTF
TRBV7-2	.	TRBJ1-2	.	TGTGCCAGCAGCTTACCCCTTCTTACTAACTATGGCTACACCTTC	CASSLPLLTNYGYTF
TRBV10-3	TRBD1	TRBJ2-2	.	TGTGCCATCAGTGAGTCGGGGCCGACAGGGGCGGACACCGGGGAGCTGTTTTTT	CAISESGPTGADTGELFF
TRBV29-1	.	TRBJ1-1	.	TGCAGCGTTGACTACCGTATGAACACTGAAGCTTTCTTT	CSVDYRMNTEAFF
TRBV20-1	.	TRBJ2-7	once	TGCAGTGCTAGAGGGAACGGGGGGCGCGTCTACGAGCAGTACTTC	CSARGNGGRVYEQYF
TRBV18	.	TRBJ1-1	once	TGTGCCAGCTCACCTCAGACTTCTAACACTGAAGCTTTCTTT	CASSPQTSNTEAFF
TRBV20-1	.	TRBJ1-2	.	TGCAGTGCCCCTACAGTTAACTATGGCTACACCTTC	CSAPTVNYGYTF
TRBV20-1	.	TRBJ1-6	.	TGCAGTGCTAGAGTCGGCGTCTATAATTCACCCCTCCACTTT	CSARVGVYNSPLHF
TRBV7-3	.	TRBJ2-6	.	TGTGCCAGCAGCTTATTAGGGGTAGGGGCCAACGTCCTGACTTTC	CASSLLGVGANVLTF
TRBV20-1	TRBD2	TRBJ2-1	once	TGCAGTGCTAGAGACGGGGGGGCCGATGGTGAGCAGTTCTTC	CSARDGGADGEQFF
TRBV4-3	TRBD1	TRBJ1-5	.	TGCGCCAGCAGCCGGGGACAGGGGGATGCTCAGCCCCAGCATTTT	CASSRGQGDAQPQHF
TRBV19	TRBD1	TRBJ1-1	.	TGTGCCAGTAGTACGGACAGGGGCAGGTTTAGCACTGAAGCTTTCTTT	CASSTDRGRFSTEAFF
TRBV7-2	TRBD1	TRBJ1-2	.	TGTGCCAGCAGCTTACGGGGACAGGGAGGGGATGGCTACACCTTC	CASSLRGQGGDGYTF
TRBV5-1	TRBD1	TRBJ1-2	.	TGCGCCAGCAGCTTGGAAGGACAGGGGTCCTATGGCTACACCTTC	CASSLEGQGSYGYTF
TRBV9	TRBD2	TRBJ2-5	.	TGTGCCAGCAGCTCCCGGCCCGTAGCGGGGGGTCGGGAGACCCAGTACTTC	CASSSRPVAGGRETQYF
TRBV11-2	.	TRBJ2-5	.	TGTGCCAGCAGCTTAAACAGAGGAGAAGAGACCCAGTACTTC	CASSLNRGEETQYF
TRBV19	.	TRBJ1-1	.	TGTGCCAGTACGATAAGTGGGGCACTGAACGCTTTCTTT	CASTISGALNAFF
TRBV20-1	TRBD1	TRBJ1-1	.	TGCAGTGCTAGAGGTGGGACAGGGAGTAACACTGAAGCTTTCTTT	CSARGGTGSNTEAFF
TRBV2	.	TRBJ2-5	.	TGTGCCAGCAGTACCGTGGAGACCCAGTACTTC	CASSTVETQYF
TRBV7-3	.	TRBJ2-2	.	TGTGCCAGCAGCTTAAGAGTTTCCGGGGAGCTGTTTTTT	CASSLRVSGELFF
TRBV9	.	TRBJ1-2	.	TGTGCCAGCAGCGCTGTGAACTATGGCTACACCTTC	CASSAVNYGYTF
TRBV13	.	TRBJ1-5	.	TGTGCCAGCAGCCAATGGGGTCTTGGCAATCAGCCCCAGCATTTT	CASSQWGLGNQPQHF
TRBV5-4	.	TRBJ2-5	.	TGTGCCAGCAGCTTGTACCCCCATGACGTGTGGGCACAAGAGACCCAGTACTTC	CASSLYPHDVWAQETQYF
TRBV19	TRBD1	TRBJ2-3	.	TGTGCCAGTAGGCCACAGGGGTTTGGAGATACGCAGTATTTT	CASRPQGFGDTQYF
TRBV18	.	TRBJ2-3	once	TGTGCCAGCTCACCACCGCTGACAGACACAGATACGCAGTATTTT	CASSPPLTDTDTQYF
TRBV30	TRBD1	TRBJ1-1	.	TGTGCCTGGAGTCGTTCAGGGGGTAACACTGAAGCTTTCTTT	CAWSRSGGNTEAFF
TRBV2	.	TRBJ1-6	.	TGTGCCAGCAGCGAGGAGGGGACGAGGAATTCACCCCTCCACTTT	CASSEEGTRNSPLHF